These 11 T cell receptor beta chains were all obtained from the same sample, sequenced in a study of somatic mutations in cytotoxic T cells in rheumatoid arthritis. TCRdb's table, derived via immunoSEQ multiplex PCR, lists solely in-frame clones and lacks some. The sample comprises some 14,000 clones, 65% to 75% of which are singletons, and 28% rests with the top ten. What was sequenced was CD8+ T cells sorted from blood. The receptors come from an adult with rheumatoid arthritis.

V is TRBV28 and J is TRBJ2-5; the D gene could be TRBD1 or TRBD2 (6 bases each). Germline CDR1 and CDR2: MDHEN and SYDVKM. V was trimmed by 4 bases and J by 10 bases, leaving 13 bases between them. This CDR3 is built from 12 residues. CDR3 residues: CASSSTGRIQYF. The DNA for the CDR3 is TGTGCCAGCAGTTCTACAGGGAGGATCCAGTACTTC. Full variable domain (rest looked up from reference TRBV28 and TRBJ2-5): DVKVTQSSRYLVKRTGEKVFLECVQDMDHENMFWYRQDPGLGLRLIYFSYDVKMKEKGDIPEGYSVSREKKERFSLILESASTNQTSMYLCASSSTGRIQYFGPGTRLLVL.

This clone is a singleton in its sample. The chain has TRBV12-2 and TRBJ1-1; the table's D call, TRBD1, has no DNA check behind it. TRBV12-2 is deemed a pseudogene. The CDR3 contains 13 residues. CDR3 residues: CASRHPRTVEAFF. In DNA, the CDR3 is TGTGCAAGTCGCCACCCCAGGACAGTTGAAGCTTTCTTT.

The genes are TRBV6-1 and TRBJ1-5; 7 nucleotides line up with TRBD1. The CDR3 covers 13 residues. V lost 8 bases, J lost 0 bases, and 1 base stayed unmatched. The germline gives CDR1 MNHNS, CDR2 SASEGT. CDR3 sequence: CASHRGSNQPQHF. The CDR3 nucleotides are TGTGCCAGCCACAGGGGTAGCAATCAGCCCCAGCATTTT.

This clone ranks as medium-sized (0.01 to 0.1%). V and J are TRBV9 and TRBJ1-1, with D maybe TRBD1 (6 bases). The CDR3 sequence is 14 residues long. Germline CDR1 and CDR2: SGDLS and YYNGEE. With 0 bases removed from V and 5 bases from J, the gap between germline ends came to 11 bases. As DNA, the CDR3 is TGTGCCAGCAGCGTAGCTTATAGGGGGACTGAAGCTTTCTTT. It yields the protein CASSVAYRGTEAFF.

By proportion, this clone is large. The chain is built from TRBV19 and TRBJ2-1; 10 bases align to TRBD2. Germline loops: CDR1 LNHDA, CDR2 SQIVND (reference sequence). The V segment lost 6 bases and the J segment 0 bases; nucleotides outside the gene matches: 2. The CDR3 spans 15 residues. As DNA, the CDR3 is TGTGCCAGTAGGAGGACTAGCGGCTCCTACAATGAGCAGTTCTTC. It specifies CASRRTSGSYNEQFF.

This clone is medium-sized (0.01 to 0.1%) by share. CDR3: CASSQEDDSYSPLHF. The DNA of the CDR3 is TGCGCCAGCAGCCAAGAGGATGACAGCTATTCACCCCTCCACTTT. The chain uses TRBV4-1 and TRBJ1-6, with D possibly being TRBD1 (5 bases). V lost 0 bases, J lost 8 bases, and 11 bases lay in between. The CDR3 is 15 amino acids. Germline V gives CDR1 MGHRA, CDR2 YSYEKL.

The V call is TRBV7-6, the J call TRBJ1-1; D uncertain. Germline-derived CDR1 and CDR2 are SGHVS and FNYEAQ. Trimming pared 4 bases from V and 1 base from J, leaving 7 bases between. The CDR3 loop spans 13 amino acids. In nucleotides, the CDR3 is TGTGCCAGCAGCTCCCCTTCGAACACTGAAGCTTTCTTT. Protein product: CASSSPSNTEAFF.

This clone appeared a few times. V and J are TRBV9 and TRBJ2-7; 10 bases are shared with TRBD2. Germline values: CDR1 SGDLS, CDR2 YYNGEE. The CDR3 runs to 16 residues. V lost 0 bases, J lost 3 bases, and 6 bases stayed unmatched. The CDR3 DNA reads as TGTGCCAGCAGCGTAGGGGGTAGCGGGGGGTTCTACGAGCAGTACTTC. Its translation is CASSVGGSGGFYEQYF.

This sequence joins TRBV7-3 and TRBJ2-1; TRBD2 matches 8 bases. The V segment lost 4 bases and the J segment 0 bases; nucleotides outside the gene matches: 2. The CDR3 has 15 residues. Germline V gene lookup returns CDR1 SGHTA and CDR2 FQGTGA. CDR3 residues: CASSSGGISYNEQFF. The CDR3 DNA reads as TGTGCCAGCAGCTCGGGGGGGATCTCCTACAATGAGCAGTTCTTC.

This rearrangement joins TRBV11-2 to TRBJ1-1, with 7 nucleotides matching TRBD1. The ends lost 4 bases at V and 5 bases at J; junction bases unmatched: 4. The CDR3 is 13 residues long. Germline V lookup: CDR1 SGHAT, CDR2 FQNNGV. The CDR3 protein is CASSYSQGTEAFF. In DNA form, the CDR3 reads TGTGCCAGCAGCTACTCACAGGGGACTGAAGCTTTCTTT.

The chain couples TRBV28 to TRBJ1-1; no firm D call. V was clipped by 6 bases and J by 6 bases, with 17 bases between them. CDR1 MDHEN and CDR2 SYDVKM come from the germline V gene. CDR3 length: 14 amino acids. CDR3 region: CASRTYIRVAEAFF. In DNA form, the CDR3 reads TGTGCCAGCAGGACCTATATTAGGGTGGCTGAAGCTTTCTTT.